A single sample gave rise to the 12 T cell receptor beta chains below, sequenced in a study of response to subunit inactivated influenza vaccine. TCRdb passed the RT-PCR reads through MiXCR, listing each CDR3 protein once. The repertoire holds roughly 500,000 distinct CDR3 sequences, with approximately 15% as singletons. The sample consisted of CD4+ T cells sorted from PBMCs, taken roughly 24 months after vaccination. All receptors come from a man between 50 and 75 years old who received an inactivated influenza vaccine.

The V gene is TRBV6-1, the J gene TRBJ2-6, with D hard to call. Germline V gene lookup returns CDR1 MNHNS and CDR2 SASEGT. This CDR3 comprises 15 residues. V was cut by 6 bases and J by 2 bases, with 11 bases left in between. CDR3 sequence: CASRLLSPGANVLTF. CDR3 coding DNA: TGTGCCAGCAGGCTTCTGAGTCCTGGGGCCAACGTCCTGACTTTC.

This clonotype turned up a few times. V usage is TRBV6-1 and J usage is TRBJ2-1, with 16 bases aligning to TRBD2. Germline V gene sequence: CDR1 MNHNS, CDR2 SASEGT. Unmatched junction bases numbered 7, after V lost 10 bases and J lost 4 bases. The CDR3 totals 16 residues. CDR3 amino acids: CATQGTSGGAYNEQFF. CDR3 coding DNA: TGTGCCACCCAAGGGACTAGCGGGGGGGCTTACAATGAGCAGTTCTTC.

This chain's CDR3 is CASRLLDRDNEQFF. Here the CDR3 DNA reads TGCGCCAGCAGGCTACTTGACAGAGACAATGAGCAGTTCTTC. This chain uses TRBV5-1 with TRBJ2-1, with a tentative D call TRBD1 (5 bases). V was cut by 5 bases and J by 5 bases, with 14 bases left in between. The CDR3 runs 14 residues. CDR1 and CDR2 (germline): SGHRS, YFSETQ.

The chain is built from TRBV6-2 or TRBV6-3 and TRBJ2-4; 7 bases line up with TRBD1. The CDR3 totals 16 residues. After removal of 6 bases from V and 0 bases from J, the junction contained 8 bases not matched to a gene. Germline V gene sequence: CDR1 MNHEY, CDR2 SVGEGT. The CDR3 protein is CASRQTGTGAKNIQYF. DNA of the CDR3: TGTGCCAGCAGGCAGACAGGGACGGGAGCCAAAAACATTCAGTACTTC.

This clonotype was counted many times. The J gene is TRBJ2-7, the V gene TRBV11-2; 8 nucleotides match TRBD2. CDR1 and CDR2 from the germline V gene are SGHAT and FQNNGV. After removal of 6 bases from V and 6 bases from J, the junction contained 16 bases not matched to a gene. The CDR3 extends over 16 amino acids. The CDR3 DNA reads TGTGCCAGCAGACCTTCCATTACGGGAGGGCCGGGCGAGCAGTACTTC. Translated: CASRPSITGGPGEQYF.

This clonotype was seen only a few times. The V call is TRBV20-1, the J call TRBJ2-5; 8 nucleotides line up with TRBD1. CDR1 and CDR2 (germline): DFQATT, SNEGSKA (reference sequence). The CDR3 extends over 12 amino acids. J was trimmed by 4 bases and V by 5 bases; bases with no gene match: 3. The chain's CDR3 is CSADRGGETQYF. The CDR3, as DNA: TGCAGTGCTGACAGGGGAGGAGAGACCCAGTACTTC.

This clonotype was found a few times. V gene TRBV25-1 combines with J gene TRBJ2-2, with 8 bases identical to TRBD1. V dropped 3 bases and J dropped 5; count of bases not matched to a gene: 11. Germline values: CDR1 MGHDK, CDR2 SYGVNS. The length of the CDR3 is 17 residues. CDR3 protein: CASSEALAGGKTGELFF. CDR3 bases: TGTGCCAGCAGTGAGGCATTAGCAGGGGGCAAGACCGGGGAGCTGTTTTTT.

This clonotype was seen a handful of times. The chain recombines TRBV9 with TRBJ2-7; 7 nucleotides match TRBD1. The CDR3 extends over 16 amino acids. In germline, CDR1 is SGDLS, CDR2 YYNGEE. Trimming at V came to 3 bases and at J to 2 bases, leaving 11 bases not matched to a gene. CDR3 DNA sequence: TGTGCCAGCAGCGCCGTTGGGACAGCAACTCCCTACGAGCAGTACTTC. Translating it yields CASSAVGTATPYEQYF.

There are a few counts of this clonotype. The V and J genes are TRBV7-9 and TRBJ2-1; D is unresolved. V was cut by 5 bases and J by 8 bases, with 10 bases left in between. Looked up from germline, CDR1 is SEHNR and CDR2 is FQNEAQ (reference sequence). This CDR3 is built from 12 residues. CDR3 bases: TGTGCCAGCAGCCGCGCCGTCGATGAGCAGTTCTTC. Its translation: CASSRAVDEQFF.

The CDR3 sequence: CASSLWRQNSNQPQHF. CDR3 nucleotide sequence: TGTGCCAGCAGCTTGTGGCGCCAAAATAGCAATCAGCCCCAGCATTTT. The chain employs TRBV5-6 and TRBJ1-5; D is uncertain. Germline CDR1 is SGHDT and CDR2 is YYEEEE. V shed 1 base and J shed 0 bases, with 11 bases lying between them. The length of the CDR3 is 16 residues. The full variable domain, completed using reference TRBV5-6 and TRBJ1-5, is DAGVTQSPTHLIKTRGQQVTLRCSPKSGHDTVSWYQQALGQGPQFIFQYYEEEERQRGNFPDRFSGHQFPNYSSELNVNALLLGDSALYLCASSLWRQNSNQPQHFGDGTRLSIL.

For the CDR3, the DNA is TGCGCCAGCAGTGAATCTAGCGGGGCTAGGTACGAGCAGTACTTC. Protein sequence: CASSESSGARYEQYF. The chain links TRBV10-2 to TRBJ2-7; 9 bases are a match to TRBD2. The CDR3 runs to 15 residues. V was pared by 3 bases and J by 4 bases, with 7 bases of the junction left unmatched. CDR1 is WSHSY and CDR2 is SAAADI in the germline V gene.

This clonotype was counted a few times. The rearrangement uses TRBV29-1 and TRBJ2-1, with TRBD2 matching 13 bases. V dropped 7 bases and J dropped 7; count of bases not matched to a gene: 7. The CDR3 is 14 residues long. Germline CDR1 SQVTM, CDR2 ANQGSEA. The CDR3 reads CSARTTSGRNEQFF. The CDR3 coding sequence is TGCAGCGCCCGAACGACTAGCGGGAGGAATGAGCAGTTCTTC.